This TCR beta chain was captured by sequencing in a study of blood T cell repertoires in COVID-19. Study-wide context: Italy, Spain and the United States were the sources of the convalescent and acute COVID-19 samples. T cells, B-cell-depleted T cells, or PBMCs supplied cDNA or gDNA.

As handled by the study authors: Estimated nucleated cell counts came from reference gene primer amplification. The repertoire was sequenced with immunoSEQ multiplex PCR; TCRdb's copy has only in-frame clones and lacks some. V and J calls and clone size are those listed in that table; D and trimming were worked out from the DNA. The table shows around 270,000 clones, with around 87% occurring only once. V lost 2 bases and J lost 4; bases outside the gene matches: 4. Germline CDR1 is MDHEN and CDR2 is SYDVKM. CDR3 length: 14 residues. V usage is TRBV28 and J usage is TRBJ1-2; TRBD1 matches 7 bases. Sequencing was done on a sample of peripheral blood. The source is a woman in her fifties or sixties with COVID-19, enrolled during active disease. CDR3 sequence reads: CASSLHRGGYGYTF. The CDR3 bases are TGTGCCAGCAGTTTACACAGGGGAGGCTATGGCTACACCTTC.